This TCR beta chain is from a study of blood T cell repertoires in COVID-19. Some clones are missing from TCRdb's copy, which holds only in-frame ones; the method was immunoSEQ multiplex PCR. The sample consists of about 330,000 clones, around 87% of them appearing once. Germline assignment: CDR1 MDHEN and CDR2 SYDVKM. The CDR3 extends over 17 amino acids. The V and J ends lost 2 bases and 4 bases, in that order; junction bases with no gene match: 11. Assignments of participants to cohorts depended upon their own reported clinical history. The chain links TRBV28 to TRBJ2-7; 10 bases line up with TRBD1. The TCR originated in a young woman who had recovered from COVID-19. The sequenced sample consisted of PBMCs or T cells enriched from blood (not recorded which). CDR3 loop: CASSLQRLRTGGYEQYF. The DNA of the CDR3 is TGTGCCAGCAGTTTACAAAGGCTGCGGACAGGGGGTTACGAGCAGTACTTC.